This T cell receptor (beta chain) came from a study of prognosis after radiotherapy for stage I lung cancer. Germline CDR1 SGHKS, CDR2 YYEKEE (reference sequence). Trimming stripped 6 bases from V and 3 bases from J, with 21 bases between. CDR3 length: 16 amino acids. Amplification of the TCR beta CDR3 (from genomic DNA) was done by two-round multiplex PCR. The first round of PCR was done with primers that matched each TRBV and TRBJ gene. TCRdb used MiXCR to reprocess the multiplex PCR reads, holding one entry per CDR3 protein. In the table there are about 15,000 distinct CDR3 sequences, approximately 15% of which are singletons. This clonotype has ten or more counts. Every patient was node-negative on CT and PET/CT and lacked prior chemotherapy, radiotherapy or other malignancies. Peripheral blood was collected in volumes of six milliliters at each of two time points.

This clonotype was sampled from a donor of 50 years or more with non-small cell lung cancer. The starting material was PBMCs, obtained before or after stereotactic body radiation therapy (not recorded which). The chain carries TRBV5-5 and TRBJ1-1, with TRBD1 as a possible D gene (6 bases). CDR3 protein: CASTNGGGRLYTEAFF. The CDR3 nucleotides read TGTGCCAGCACCAATGGGGGGGGCAGACTTTACACTGAAGCTTTCTTT. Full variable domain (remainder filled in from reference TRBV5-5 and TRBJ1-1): DAGVTQSPTHLIKTRGQQVTLRCSPISGHKSVSWYQQVLGQGPQFIFQYYEKEERGRGNFPDRFSARQFPNYSSELNVNALLLGDSALYLCASTNGGGRLYTEAFFGQGTRLTVV.